This record looks at one TCR beta chain sequence and its context. This entry comes from a study of control samples from healthy donors and cancer patients. The repertoire was sequenced with immunoSEQ multiplex PCR; TCRdb's copy has only in-frame clones and lacks some. The sample contains 70,000 to 80,000 clones, more than 80% of which appear only once. The germline gives CDR1 MNHEY, CDR2 SVGAGI. After removal of 6 bases from V and 4 bases from J, the junction contained 2 bases not matched to a gene. This CDR3 region has 13 residues. The sample comprised blood. This sequence joins TRBV6-5 and TRBJ2-2, with TRBD1 identical over 7 bases. This sequence originates from a man aged 50 to 59 in good health. The CDR3 DNA is TGTGCCAGCAGCAGACAGGGCACCGGGGAGCTGTTTTTT. Protein: CASSRQGTGELFF.